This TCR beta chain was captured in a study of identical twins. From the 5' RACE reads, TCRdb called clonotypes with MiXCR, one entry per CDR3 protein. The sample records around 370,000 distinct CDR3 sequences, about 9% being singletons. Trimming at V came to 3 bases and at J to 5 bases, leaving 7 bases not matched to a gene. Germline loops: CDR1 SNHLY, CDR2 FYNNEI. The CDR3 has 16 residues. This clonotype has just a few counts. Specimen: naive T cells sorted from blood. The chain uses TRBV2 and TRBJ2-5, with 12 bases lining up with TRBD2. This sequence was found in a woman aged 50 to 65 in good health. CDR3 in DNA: TGTGCCAGCAGTGAGTTGACTAGCGGGAGAGAGGAGACCCAGTACTTC. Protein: CASSELTSGREETQYF.